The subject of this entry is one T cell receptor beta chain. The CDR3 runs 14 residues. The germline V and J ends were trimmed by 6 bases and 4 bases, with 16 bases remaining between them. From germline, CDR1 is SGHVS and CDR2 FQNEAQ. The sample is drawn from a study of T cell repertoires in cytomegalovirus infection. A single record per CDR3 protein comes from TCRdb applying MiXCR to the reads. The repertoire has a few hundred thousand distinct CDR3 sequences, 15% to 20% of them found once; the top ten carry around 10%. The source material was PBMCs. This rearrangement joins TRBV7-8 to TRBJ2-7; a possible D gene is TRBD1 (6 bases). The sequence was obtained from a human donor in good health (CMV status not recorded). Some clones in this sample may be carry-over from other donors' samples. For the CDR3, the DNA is TGTGCCAGCAGACCAAGACAGGAGACGTACGAGCAGTACTTC. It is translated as CASRPRQETYEQYF.